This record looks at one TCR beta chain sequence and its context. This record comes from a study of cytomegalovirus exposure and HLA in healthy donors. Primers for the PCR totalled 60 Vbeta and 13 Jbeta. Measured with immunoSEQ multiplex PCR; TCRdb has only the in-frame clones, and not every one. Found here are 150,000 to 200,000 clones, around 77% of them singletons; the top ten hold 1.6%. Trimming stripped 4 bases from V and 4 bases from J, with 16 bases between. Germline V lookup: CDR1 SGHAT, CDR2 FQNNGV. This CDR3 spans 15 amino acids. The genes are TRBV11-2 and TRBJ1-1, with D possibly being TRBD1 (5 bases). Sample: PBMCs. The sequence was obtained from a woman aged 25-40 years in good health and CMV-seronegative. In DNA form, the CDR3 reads TGTGCCAGCAGCTCCCTTCCCGGGGGGGGCACTGAAGCTTTCTTT. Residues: CASSSLPGGGTEAFF.